This T cell receptor (beta chain) was sequenced in a study of blood T cells in healthy people across ages. The authors ran a second PCR of 7 to 11 cycles using a sample-barcoded 5' primer and a J-beta primer mix. TCRdb re-called the 5' RACE reads with MiXCR, one entry per CDR3 protein. Here the sample spans around 1.5 million distinct CDR3 sequences, roughly 32% being singletons. V dropped 2 bases and J dropped 5; count of bases not matched to a gene: 8. CDR1 and CDR2 (germline): MNHEY, SMNVEV (reference sequence). CDR3 length: 17 amino acids. The chain has TRBV27 and TRBJ2-5, with 13 bases matching TRBD2. The sequenced sample was blood. This receptor was obtained from a woman aged 25 to 39 in good health. CDR3 in amino acids: CASSLRTSGSSLETQYF. The CDR3 nucleotides read TGTGCCAGCAGTTTAAGGACTAGCGGGAGCAGTTTGGAGACCCAGTACTTC.